The 3 T cell receptor beta chains reported below all come from one sample, sequenced in a study of cytomegalovirus exposure and HLA in healthy donors. Vbeta (60) and Jbeta (13) primers were used in the PCR. The data were produced by immunoSEQ multiplex PCR, yet TCRdb's version contains in-frame clones alone and is incomplete. The table records around 170,000 clones, around three quarters of them present only once. Material: PBMCs. The receptors were sampled from a man between 35 and 55 years old in good health and CMV-seronegative.

This chain joins TRBV7-3 and TRBJ2-3; 7 bases match TRBD2. The CDR3 runs to 15 residues. Trimming at V came to 4 bases and at J to 6 bases, leaving 10 bases not matched to a gene. Germline V gene data show CDR1 as SGHTA and CDR2 as FQGTGA. This CDR3 reads CASSYGSGTGDTQYF. CDR3 DNA: TGTGCCAGCAGCTACGGGAGCGGGACGGGGGATACGCAGTATTTT.

This chain joins TRBV15 and TRBJ2-1; 7 bases are a match to TRBD2. The trim removed 0 bases at V and 0 bases at J, leaving 5 bases unmatched. From germline, CDR1 is LNHNV and CDR2 YYDKDF (reference sequence). This CDR3 has 17 amino acids. The CDR3 DNA is TGTGCCACCAGCAGAGATCTGGGGGGGTTCTCCTACAATGAGCAGTTCTTC. Translating it yields CATSRDLGGFSYNEQFF.

The V call is TRBV2, the J call TRBJ2-7; 10 nucleotides align to TRBD1. This CDR3 region has 13 residues. The V gene end was trimmed by 11 bases and the J gene end by 6 bases; junction bases not matched to a gene: 10. CDR1 is SNHLY, CDR2 FYNNEI, per germline. The CDR3 loop reads CACMGQGYGEQYF. CDR3 coding DNA: TGTGCCTGTATGGGACAGGGGTACGGCGAGCAGTACTTC.